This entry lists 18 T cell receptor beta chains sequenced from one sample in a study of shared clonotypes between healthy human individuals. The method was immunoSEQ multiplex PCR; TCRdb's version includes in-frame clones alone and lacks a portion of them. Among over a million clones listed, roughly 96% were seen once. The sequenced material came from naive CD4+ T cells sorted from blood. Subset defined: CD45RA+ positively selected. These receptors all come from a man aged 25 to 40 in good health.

The CDR3 sequence is CASTLSRRAGRTDTQYF. The CDR3 DNA is TGTGCCAGCACCCTCTCCAGGCGAGCGGGCCGCACAGATACGCAGTATTTT. V is TRBV9 and J is TRBJ2-3; tentatively, D is TRBD2 (6 bases). CDR3 length: 17 amino acids. V was clipped by 6 bases and J by 1 base, with 21 bases between them. Germline assignment: CDR1 SGDLS and CDR2 YYNGEE.

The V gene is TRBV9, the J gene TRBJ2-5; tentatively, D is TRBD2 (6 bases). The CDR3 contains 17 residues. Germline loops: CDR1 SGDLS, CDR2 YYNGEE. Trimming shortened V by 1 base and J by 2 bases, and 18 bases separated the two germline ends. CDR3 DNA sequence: TGTGCCAGCAGCGTAAAAGTTTGGGGGGAAAGACAAGAGACCCAGTACTTC. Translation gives CASSVKVWGERQETQYF.

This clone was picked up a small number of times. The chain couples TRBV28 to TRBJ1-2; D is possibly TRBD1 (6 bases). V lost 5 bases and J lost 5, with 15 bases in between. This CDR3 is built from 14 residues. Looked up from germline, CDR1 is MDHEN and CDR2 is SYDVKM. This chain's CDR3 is CASSANNRVYGYTF. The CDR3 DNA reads TGTGCCAGCAGTGCCAATAACAGGGTATATGGCTACACCTTC.

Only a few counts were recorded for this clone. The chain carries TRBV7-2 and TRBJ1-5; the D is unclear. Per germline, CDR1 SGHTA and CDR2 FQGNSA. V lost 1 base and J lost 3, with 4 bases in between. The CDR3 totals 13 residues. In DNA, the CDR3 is TGTGCCAGCAGCTTAGAATTCAATCAGCCCCAGCATTTT. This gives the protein CASSLEFNQPQHF. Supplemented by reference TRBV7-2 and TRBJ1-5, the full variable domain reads GAGVSQSPSNKVTEKGKDVELRCDPISGHTALYWYRQSLGQGLEFLIYFQGNSAPDKSGLPSDRFSAERTGGSVSTLTIQRTQQEDSAVYLCASSLEFNQPQHFGDGTRLSIL.

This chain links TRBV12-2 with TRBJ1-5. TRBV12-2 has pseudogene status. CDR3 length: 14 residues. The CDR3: CASRLGGDHQPQHF. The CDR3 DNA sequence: TGTGCAAGTCGCTTAGGAGGCGACCATCAGCCCCAGCATTTT.

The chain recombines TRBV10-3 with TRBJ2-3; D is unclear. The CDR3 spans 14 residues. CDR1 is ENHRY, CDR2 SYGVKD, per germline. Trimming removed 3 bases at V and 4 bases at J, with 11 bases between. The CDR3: CAISEQRPPDTQYF. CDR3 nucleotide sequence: TGTGCCATCAGTGAACAGCGACCCCCAGATACGCAGTATTTT.

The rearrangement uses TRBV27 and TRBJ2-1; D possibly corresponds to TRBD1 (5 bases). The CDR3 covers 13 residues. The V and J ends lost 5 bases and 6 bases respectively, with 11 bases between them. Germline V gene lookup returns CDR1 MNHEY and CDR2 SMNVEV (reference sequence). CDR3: CASSPRVGNEQFF. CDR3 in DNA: TGTGCCAGCAGTCCCAGGGTCGGCAATGAGCAGTTCTTC.

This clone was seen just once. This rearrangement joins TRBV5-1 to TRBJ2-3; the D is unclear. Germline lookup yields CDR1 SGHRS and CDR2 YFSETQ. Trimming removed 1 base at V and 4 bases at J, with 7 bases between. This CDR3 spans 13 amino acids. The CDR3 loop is CASSLQVPDTQYF. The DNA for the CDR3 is TGCGCCAGCAGCTTGCAAGTCCCAGATACGCAGTATTTT.

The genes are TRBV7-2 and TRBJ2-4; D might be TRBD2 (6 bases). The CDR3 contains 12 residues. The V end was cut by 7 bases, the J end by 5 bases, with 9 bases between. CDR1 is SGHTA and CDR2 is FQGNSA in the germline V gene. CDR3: CASNERENIQYF. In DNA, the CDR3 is TGTGCCAGCAACGAGCGGGAAAACATTCAGTACTTC.

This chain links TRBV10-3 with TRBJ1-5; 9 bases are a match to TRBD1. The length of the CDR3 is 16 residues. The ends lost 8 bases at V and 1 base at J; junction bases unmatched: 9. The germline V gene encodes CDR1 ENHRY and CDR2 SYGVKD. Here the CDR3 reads CAIGSPGQGSNQPQHF. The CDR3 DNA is TGTGCCATCGGATCTCCGGGACAGGGAAGCAATCAGCCCCAGCATTTT.

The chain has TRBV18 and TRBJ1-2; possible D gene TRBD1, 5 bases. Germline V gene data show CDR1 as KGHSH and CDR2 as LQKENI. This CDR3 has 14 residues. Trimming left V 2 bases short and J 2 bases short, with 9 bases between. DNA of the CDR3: TGTGCCAGCTCACCAGGGGACCTCAACTATGGCTACACCTTC. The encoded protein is CASSPGDLNYGYTF.

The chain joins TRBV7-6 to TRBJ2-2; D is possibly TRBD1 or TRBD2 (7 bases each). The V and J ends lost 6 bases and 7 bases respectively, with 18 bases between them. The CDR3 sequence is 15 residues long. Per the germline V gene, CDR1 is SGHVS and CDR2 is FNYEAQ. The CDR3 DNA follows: TGTGCCAGCAGACGAGGGGAGGGGGCTAGCGGGGAGCTGTTTTTT. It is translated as CASRRGEGASGELFF.

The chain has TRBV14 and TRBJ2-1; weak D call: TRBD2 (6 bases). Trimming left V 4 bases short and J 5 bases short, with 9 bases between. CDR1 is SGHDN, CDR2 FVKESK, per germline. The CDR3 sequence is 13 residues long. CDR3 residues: CASSPRLDNEQFF. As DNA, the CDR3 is TGTGCCAGCAGCCCTAGACTAGACAATGAGCAGTTCTTC. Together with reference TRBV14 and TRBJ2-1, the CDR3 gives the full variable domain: EAGVTQFPSHSVIEKGQTVTLRCDPISGHDNLYWYRRVMGKEIKFLLHFVKESKQDESGMPNNRFLAERTGGTYSTLKVQPAELEDSGVYFCASSPRLDNEQFFGPGTRLTVL.

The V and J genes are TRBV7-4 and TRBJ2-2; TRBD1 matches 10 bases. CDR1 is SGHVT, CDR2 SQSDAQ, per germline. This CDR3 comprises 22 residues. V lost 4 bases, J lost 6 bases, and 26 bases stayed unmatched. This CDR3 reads CASSSLTAGTGVISDYPGELFF. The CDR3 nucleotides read TGTGCCAGCAGCTCACTCACAGCCGGGACAGGGGTTATTTCTGATTATCCCGGGGAGCTGTTTTTT.

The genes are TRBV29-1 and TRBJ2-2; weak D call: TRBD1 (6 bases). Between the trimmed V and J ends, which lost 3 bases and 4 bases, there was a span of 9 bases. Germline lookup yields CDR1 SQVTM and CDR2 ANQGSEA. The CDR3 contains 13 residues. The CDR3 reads CSVDRGFTGELFF. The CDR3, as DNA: TGCAGCGTTGATAGGGGGTTCACCGGGGAGCTGTTTTTT.

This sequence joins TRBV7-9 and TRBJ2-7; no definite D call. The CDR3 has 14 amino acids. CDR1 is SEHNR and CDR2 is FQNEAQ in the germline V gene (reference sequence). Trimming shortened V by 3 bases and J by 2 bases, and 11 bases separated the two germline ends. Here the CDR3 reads CASSLRELTYEQYF. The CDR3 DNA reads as TGTGCCAGCAGCTTGAGAGAGCTAACCTACGAGCAGTACTTC. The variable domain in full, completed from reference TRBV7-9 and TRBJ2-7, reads DTGVSQNPRHKITKRGQNVTFRCDPISEHNRLYWYRQTLGQGPEFLTYFQNEAQLEKSRLLSDRFSAERPKGSFSTLEIQRTEQGDSAMYLCASSLRELTYEQYFGPGTRLTVT.

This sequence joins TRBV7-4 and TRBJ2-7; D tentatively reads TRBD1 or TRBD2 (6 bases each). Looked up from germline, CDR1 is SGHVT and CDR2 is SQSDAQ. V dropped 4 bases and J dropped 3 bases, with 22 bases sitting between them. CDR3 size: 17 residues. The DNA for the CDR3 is TGTGCCAGCAGCTCCTCGGGGAGAGGAGGGGGGTACTACGAGCAGTACTTC. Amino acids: CASSSSGRGGGYYEQYF.

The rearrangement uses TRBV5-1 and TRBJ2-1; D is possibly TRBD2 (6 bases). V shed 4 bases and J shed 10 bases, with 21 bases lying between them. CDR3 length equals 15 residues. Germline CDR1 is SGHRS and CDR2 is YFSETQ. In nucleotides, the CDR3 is TGCGCCAGCAGCCTCTTCCCGGGAGAGTTATGGGAGCAGTTCTTC. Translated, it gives CASSLFPGELWEQFF.